Listed below are T cell receptor beta chains from one sample, sequenced in a study of cytomegalovirus exposure and HLA in healthy donors. Measured with immunoSEQ multiplex PCR; TCRdb has only the in-frame clones, and not every one. The table for this sample gives about 210,000 clones. Sequenced sample: PBMCs. The origin of the receptors is a woman in her thirties in good health and CMV-seropositive. Each CDR3 is given with its conserved first and last residue. The order of the fields is V gene, J gene, D gene, CDR3 DNA, CDR3 protein. D genes are given only for firm matches.

v_gene: TRBV6-5; j_gene: TRBJ2-1; d_gene: -; CDR3nt: TGTGCCAGCAGTTGGAGAGGCCGTCGGGGGGCTAGGCAGTTCTTC; CDR3aa: CASSWRGRRGARQFF
v_gene: TRBV4-3; j_gene: TRBJ2-3; d_gene: -; CDR3nt: TGCGCCAGCAGCCTTACAGGGCCCACAGATACGCAGTATTTT; CDR3aa: CASSLTGPTDTQYF
v_gene: TRBV5-1; j_gene: TRBJ1-2; d_gene: TRBD1; CDR3nt: TGCGCCAGCAGCTTGGGACAGGGGAACTATGGCTACACCTTC; CDR3aa: CASSLGQGNYGYTF
v_gene: TRBV19; j_gene: TRBJ1-2; d_gene: -; CDR3nt: TGTGCCAGTAGTAGCCAGTTTATTGACTACTATGGCTACACCTTC; CDR3aa: CASSSQFIDYYGYTF
v_gene: TRBV10-3; j_gene: TRBJ2-7; d_gene: -; CDR3nt: TGTGCCATCAGTGGGACTGCCCCCTACTCCTACGAGCAGTACTTC; CDR3aa: CAISGTAPYSYEQYF
v_gene: TRBV19; j_gene: TRBJ1-1; d_gene: -; CDR3nt: TGTGCCAGTAGTCAACAGGGAGGGGACACTGAAGCTTTCTTT; CDR3aa: CASSQQGGDTEAFF
v_gene: TRBV7-9; j_gene: TRBJ1-1; d_gene: -; CDR3nt: TGTGCCAGCAGCTTACCGCTCACCAATTCTATGAACACTGAAGCTTTCTTT; CDR3aa: CASSLPLTNSMNTEAFF
v_gene: TRBV5-4; j_gene: TRBJ2-2; d_gene: TRBD1; CDR3nt: TGTGCCAGCAGCTCGGGACAGGTACTACGGGAGCTGTTTTTT; CDR3aa: CASSSGQVLRELFF
v_gene: TRBV5-1; j_gene: TRBJ1-6; d_gene: TRBD1; CDR3nt: TGCGCCAGCAGCCCCGGGACAGGGCTTTCACCCCTCCACTTT; CDR3aa: CASSPGTGLSPLHF
v_gene: TRBV2; j_gene: TRBJ2-7; d_gene: -; CDR3nt: TGTGCCAGCAGTGAAGCGGGTGTCACGAGAGGGTACGAGCAGTACTTC; CDR3aa: CASSEAGVTRGYEQYF
v_gene: TRBV7-2; j_gene: TRBJ2-7; d_gene: TRBD2; CDR3nt: TGTGCCAGCAGCATCGGACTAGCGGTTACCTACGAGCAGTACTTC; CDR3aa: CASSIGLAVTYEQYF
v_gene: TRBV14; j_gene: TRBJ1-4; d_gene: TRBD1; CDR3nt: TGTGCCAGCAGTAGGGGACAGAATGAAAAACTGTTTTTT; CDR3aa: CASSRGQNEKLFF
v_gene: TRBV19; j_gene: TRBJ1-1; d_gene: -; CDR3nt: TGTGCCAGTAGTATAGTAGTAGCAGCCCTCACTGAAGCTTTCTTT; CDR3aa: CASSIVVAALTEAFF
v_gene: TRBV7-6; j_gene: TRBJ1-5; d_gene: -; CDR3nt: TGTGCCAGCAGCTCAACAACCGGGGTAGAAGGCGTCCCCCAGCATTTT; CDR3aa: CASSSTTGVEGVPQHF
v_gene: TRBV5-6; j_gene: TRBJ1-1; d_gene: -; CDR3nt: TGTGCCAGCAGCTGGGGGGACACTGAAGCTTTCTTT; CDR3aa: CASSWGDTEAFF
v_gene: TRBV5-1; j_gene: TRBJ1-3; d_gene: -; CDR3nt: TGCGCCAGCACCACGGGACTCTCTGGAAACACCATATATTTT; CDR3aa: CASTTGLSGNTIYF
v_gene: TRBV11-2; j_gene: TRBJ1-2; d_gene: TRBD1; CDR3nt: TGTGCCAGCAGCTCTTATTTGGGACAGGGATCAAATGGCTACACCTTC; CDR3aa: CASSSYLGQGSNGYTF
v_gene: TRBV5-5; j_gene: TRBJ1-3; d_gene: -; CDR3nt: TGTGCCAGCAGCTTGACCGGGATTTCGGGAAACACCATATATTTT; CDR3aa: CASSLTGISGNTIYF
v_gene: TRBV29-1; j_gene: TRBJ2-3; d_gene: -; CDR3nt: TGCAGCGCCGACAAGACCCCTATAAGTCCGGATACGCAGTATTTT; CDR3aa: CSADKTPISPDTQYF
v_gene: TRBV5-4; j_gene: TRBJ1-2; d_gene: TRBD1; CDR3nt: TGTGCCAGCAGCACCCCGGCCGGGACAGGGACCGCCCTCTCTTATGGCTACACCTTC; CDR3aa: CASSTPAGTGTALSYGYTF
v_gene: TRBV15; j_gene: TRBJ2-1; d_gene: TRBD2; CDR3nt: TGTGCCACCAGCAGAGATCTAGGACTAGCATTTGAGCAGTTCTTC; CDR3aa: CATSRDLGLAFEQFF
v_gene: TRBV7-2; j_gene: TRBJ1-5; d_gene: TRBD1; CDR3nt: TGTGCCAGCAGCTGGCACAGGGGTCAGCCCCAGCATTTT; CDR3aa: CASSWHRGQPQHF
v_gene: TRBV2; j_gene: TRBJ1-6; d_gene: -; CDR3nt: TGTGCCAGCGTAGGGAGCTCCTATAATTCACCCCTCCACTTT; CDR3aa: CASVGSSYNSPLHF
v_gene: TRBV29-1; j_gene: TRBJ1-1; d_gene: -; CDR3nt: TGCAGTGGTGGGTCCACGGGGACTGAAGCTTTCTTT; CDR3aa: CSGGSTGTEAFF
v_gene: TRBV18; j_gene: TRBJ1-5; d_gene: TRBD1; CDR3nt: TGTGCCAGCTCACCCTTTACCCGGGACAGGGGGGTGCCCCAGCATTTT; CDR3aa: CASSPFTRDRGVPQHF
v_gene: TRBV6-1; j_gene: TRBJ1-2; d_gene: -; CDR3nt: TGTGCCAGCAGTGAACGAGGGGCAGGGAGGTTTCGTGGCTACACCTTC; CDR3aa: CASSERGAGRFRGYTF
v_gene: TRBV5-1; j_gene: TRBJ2-1; d_gene: TRBD2; CDR3nt: TGCGCCAGCAGCTTGGGACTAGCGGGGAACAATGAGCAGTTCTTC; CDR3aa: CASSLGLAGNNEQFF
v_gene: TRBV27; j_gene: TRBJ2-5; d_gene: TRBD1; CDR3nt: TGTGCCAGCAGACGGACAGGGAGCGTAGGGGAGACCCAGTACTTC; CDR3aa: CASRRTGSVGETQYF
v_gene: TRBV19; j_gene: TRBJ1-2; d_gene: TRBD1; CDR3nt: TGTGCCAGTAGTATTGGAGGGGGCATCTATGGCTACACCTTC; CDR3aa: CASSIGGGIYGYTF
v_gene: TRBV27; j_gene: TRBJ2-3; d_gene: -; CDR3nt: TGTGCCAGCAGTTCGAGACCCAGGGCAGATACGCAGTATTTT; CDR3aa: CASSSRPRADTQYF